Shown below are 14 T cell receptor beta chains from a single sample sequenced in a study of blood T cell repertoires in COVID-19. Produced via immunoSEQ multiplex PCR; TCRdb's table is partial and in-frame only. Among around 81,000 clones listed, just under 85% were seen once. Sequencing was performed on peripheral blood. The receptors were sampled from a man in his fifties with acute or convalescent COVID-19.

The chain employs TRBV4-3 and TRBJ2-5, with D possibly matching TRBD2 (5 bases). The CDR3 has 14 amino acids. V lost 0 bases to trimming and J lost 2 bases, with 7 bases between them. The V gene's germline CDR1 is LGHNA and CDR2 YSLEER. CDR3 in DNA: TGCGCCAGCAGCCAAGACGGGAATCAAGAGACCCAGTACTTC. Amino acids: CASSQDGNQETQYF.

The CDR3 spells CAWTAYRDTSDYGYTF. CDR3 coding DNA: TGTGCCTGGACCGCTTACCGGGACACCAGTGACTATGGCTACACCTTC. The gene calls are TRBV30 and TRBJ1-2, with D maybe TRBD1 (6 bases). V gave up 4 bases and J gave up 3 bases, with 21 bases separating them. The CDR3 runs to 16 residues. CDR1 is GTSNPN, CDR2 SVGIG, per germline (reference sequence).

This chain joins TRBV18 and TRBJ2-7, with TRBD1 as a possible D gene (6 bases). Germline V gene sequence: CDR1 KGHSH, CDR2 LQKENI. CDR3 length: 13 amino acids. V lost 5 bases and J lost 7, with 15 bases in between. The CDR3 nucleotides read TGTGCCAGCTCATACGACAGGTCGAGGGAGCAGTACTTC. Protein product: CASSYDRSREQYF. Full variable domain (outside the CDR3, taken from reference TRBV18 and TRBJ2-7): NAGVMQNPRHLVRRRGQEARLRCSPMKGHSHVYWYRQLPEEGLKFMVYLQKENIIDESGMPKERFSAEFPKEGPSILRIQQVVRGDSAAYFCASSYDRSREQYFGPGTRLTVT.

The V gene is TRBV7-7, the J gene TRBJ2-5; TRBD2 agrees at 8 bases. The ends lost 5 bases at V and 4 bases at J; junction bases unmatched: 9. CDR3 size: 15 residues. Germline V gene data show CDR1 as SSHAT and CDR2 as FNYEAQ (reference sequence). The CDR3 region has the DNA TGTGCCAGCAGCCTCATCCCCCTAGCGGGAGAGACCCAGTACTTC. As protein: CASSLIPLAGETQYF.

This clone was observed a single time. The J gene is TRBJ2-7, the V gene TRBV19; D ambiguous. Germline V lookup: CDR1 LNHDA, CDR2 SQIVND (reference sequence). The CDR3 sequence is 13 residues long. V gave up 3 bases and J gave up 1 base, with 7 bases separating them. In DNA form, the CDR3 reads TGTGCCAGTAGTATTGGGCAGTCCTACGAGCAGTACTTC. Protein sequence: CASSIGQSYEQYF. The full variable domain, rest sourced from reference TRBV19 and TRBJ2-7, is DGGITQSPKYLFRKEGQNVTLSCEQNLNHDAMYWYRQDPGQGLRLIYYSQIVNDFQKGDIAEGYSVSREKKESFPLTVTSAQKNPTAFYLCASSIGQSYEQYFGPGTRLTVT.

This chain connects TRBV6-5 to TRBJ2-3; 10 bases are shared with TRBD2. CDR1 is MNHEY and CDR2 is SVGAGI in the germline V gene. The CDR3 extends over 15 amino acids. J lost 0 bases, V lost 6 bases, and 3 bases had no gene match. CDR3 nucleotide sequence: TGTGCCAGCAGCATGACTAGCGGGAGCACAGATACGCAGTATTTT. Protein: CASSMTSGSTDTQYF.

The rearrangement joins TRBV9 to TRBJ2-6, with D possibly TRBD2 on 5 matching bases. Germline CDR1 SGDLS, CDR2 YYNGEE. The CDR3 is 16 amino acids. V lost 0 bases and J 0 bases, leaving 7 bases between the germline ends. This chain's CDR3 is CASSVGESSGANVLTF. CDR3 sequence (DNA): TGTGCCAGCAGCGTAGGGGAGAGCTCTGGGGCCAACGTCCTGACTTTC. Variable domain in full (rest from reference TRBV9 and TRBJ2-6): DSGVTQTPKHLITATGQRVTLRCSPRSGDLSVYWYQQSLDQGLQFLIQYYNGEERAKGNILERFSAQQFPDLHSELNLSSLELGDSALYFCASSVGESSGANVLTFGAGSRLTVL.

This clone has a handful of counts. The chain recombines TRBV19 with TRBJ2-1, with TRBD2 matching over 10 bases. The germline gives CDR1 LNHDA, CDR2 SQIVND (reference sequence). The CDR3 has 15 residues. The J segment lost 4 bases and the V segment lost 1 base, leaving 1 base of the junction unmatched. CDR3 DNA sequence: TGTGCCAGTAGTATAGGGACTAGCGGATACAATGAGCAGTTCTTC. Translated, it gives CASSIGTSGYNEQFF.

This sequence joins TRBV25-1 and TRBJ2-7; tentative D call: TRBD2 (6 bases). This CDR3 contains 15 residues. The ends were cut back, 6 bases at V and 5 bases at J, with 20 bases in the middle. Germline V gene lookup returns CDR1 MGHDK and CDR2 SYGVNS. Here the CDR3 reads CASRVSWAGSHEQYF. The CDR3 nucleotides read TGTGCCAGCAGGGTTAGCTGGGCGGGGAGCCACGAGCAGTACTTC.

The V gene is TRBV3-1 (or the pseudogene TRBV3-2), the J gene TRBJ2-2, with a possible D match to TRBD2 (7 bases). Germline CDR1 and CDR2: LGHDT and YNNKEL (reference sequence). Between the trimmed V and J ends, which lost 0 bases and 0 bases, there was a span of 14 bases. The CDR3 length is 18 residues. The CDR3 DNA sequence: TGTGCCAGCAGCCAAGATGCGCAAGGGGGGGCGAACACCGGGGAGCTGTTTTTT. Amino acids: CASSQDAQGGANTGELFF.

V is TRBV5-1 and J is TRBJ2-7; TRBD1 matches at 9 bases. Trimming took 4 bases from V and 2 from J; bases not matched to a gene: 4. CDR1 SGHRS and CDR2 YFSETQ come from the germline V gene. This CDR3 has 14 residues. DNA for the CDR3: TGCGCCAGCAGCACCGGACAGGGGCCCTACGAGCAGTACTTC. It translates to CASSTGQGPYEQYF.

This clone was recorded once. This chain links TRBV7-9 with TRBJ2-1, with TRBD2 matching 11 bases. In germline, CDR1 is SEHNR, CDR2 FQNEAQ (reference sequence). Losses at the gene ends were 2 bases for V and 4 bases for J; bases not matched to a gene: 10. The CDR3 extends over 18 amino acids. The CDR3: CASSLPYRLAGIYNEQFF. The CDR3 bases are TGTGCCAGCAGCTTACCCTACCGACTAGCGGGAATATACAATGAGCAGTTCTTC.

This clone was detected once. The chain employs TRBV10-3 and TRBJ2-7; TRBD1 agrees at 9 bases. J gave up 4 bases and V 7 bases, and 5 bases lay outside the gene matches. This CDR3 is 13 amino acids long. Germline V gene lookup returns CDR1 ENHRY and CDR2 SYGVKD. CDR3 nucleotide sequence: TGTGCCATCACCGGGACAGGGTTATACGAGCAGTACTTC. Its translation is CAITGTGLYEQYF.

This chain joins TRBV19 and TRBJ1-5; 7 nucleotides align to TRBD1. J gave up 6 bases and V 4 bases, and 6 bases lay outside the gene matches. Germline-derived CDR1 and CDR2 are LNHDA and SQIVND (reference sequence). The CDR3 runs to 14 residues. The chain's CDR3 is CASSSRQGPQPQHF. Written as DNA, the CDR3 is TGTGCCAGTAGTAGCCGACAGGGACCTCAGCCCCAGCATTTT.